A selection of T cell receptor beta chains follows, all from one sample in a study of blood T cell repertoires in COVID-19. Sequenced by immunoSEQ multiplex PCR; TCRdb stores in-frame clones only, minus some. The sample shows about 20,000 clones, 91% of them seen only once. Sequencing was performed on peripheral blood. Receptors were obtained from a man in his 70s with active COVID-19. The CDR3 runs from the conserved cysteine through the conserved F or W. Fields, in order: V gene, J gene, clone size, D gene, CDR3 protein, CDR3 DNA. D genes are given only for firm matches. Some rows mark clone size as missing; the rest say once, few, many or name a class of expanded clone.

V gene: TRBV9; J gene: TRBJ2-2; clone size: -; D gene: TRBD2; CDR3 protein: CASSWTSAGELFF; CDR3 DNA: TGTGCCAGCAGCTGGACTAGCGCCGGGGAGCTGTTTTTT
V gene: TRBV7-9; J gene: TRBJ2-4; clone size: -; D gene: TRBD2; CDR3 protein: CASSQTSGRKNIQYF; CDR3 DNA: TGTGCCAGCAGCCAGACTAGCGGGAGAAAAAACATTCAGTACTTC
V gene: TRBV6-5; J gene: TRBJ1-6; clone size: -; D gene: TRBD1; CDR3 protein: CASRRDSYNSPLHF; CDR3 DNA: TGTGCCAGCAGGAGGGACAGCTATAATTCACCCCTCCACTTT
V gene: TRBV29-1; J gene: TRBJ2-3; clone size: -; D gene: TRBD2; CDR3 protein: CSVEALAGGTDTQYF; CDR3 DNA: TGCAGCGTTGAGGCCCTAGCGGGAGGCACAGATACGCAGTATTTT
V gene: TRBV9; J gene: TRBJ2-2; clone size: once; D gene: TRBD2; CDR3 protein: CASSPRTSGTFSGELFF; CDR3 DNA: TGTGCCAGCAGCCCGAGGACTAGCGGTACATTCTCCGGGGAGCTGTTTTTT
V gene: TRBV5-1; J gene: TRBJ2-2; clone size: -; D gene: -; CDR3 protein: CASRQGWNTGELFF; CDR3 DNA: TGCGCCAGCAGACAGGGCTGGAACACCGGGGAGCTGTTTTTT
V gene: TRBV3-1/TRBV3-2; J gene: TRBJ1-6; clone size: -; D gene: -; CDR3 protein: CASSHTSGSLNSPLHF; CDR3 DNA: TGTGCCAGCAGCCACACCTCCGGGTCCTTAAATTCACCCCTCCACTTT
V gene: TRBV9; J gene: TRBJ2-2; clone size: -; D gene: -; CDR3 protein: CASSVGRPADTGELFF; CDR3 DNA: TGTGCCAGCAGCGTAGGAAGGCCCGCGGACACCGGGGAGCTGTTTTTT
V gene: TRBV11-2; J gene: TRBJ1-5; clone size: few; D gene: -; CDR3 protein: CASSLGWGGPNQPQHF; CDR3 DNA: TGTGCCAGCAGCTTAGGTTGGGGGGGGCCCAATCAGCCCCAGCATTTT
V gene: TRBV5-4; J gene: TRBJ1-5; clone size: few; D gene: -; CDR3 protein: CATSGQGGNQPQHF; CDR3 DNA: TGTGCCACAAGTGGGCAGGGTGGCAATCAGCCCCAGCATTTT
V gene: TRBV5-4; J gene: TRBJ2-7; clone size: -; D gene: TRBD1; CDR3 protein: CASSLPGQGYYEQYF; CDR3 DNA: TGTGCCAGCAGCCTTCCGGGACAGGGTTACTACGAGCAGTACTTC
V gene: TRBV27; J gene: TRBJ2-6; clone size: -; D gene: TRBD1; CDR3 protein: CASRLTGAGANVLTF; CDR3 DNA: TGTGCCAGCAGACTGACAGGGGCTGGGGCCAACGTCCTGACTTTC
V gene: TRBV10-1; J gene: TRBJ2-2; clone size: -; D gene: TRBD1; CDR3 protein: CATDFDRVVDGELFF; CDR3 DNA: TGCGCCACCGATTTCGACAGGGTGGTTGACGGGGAGCTGTTTTTT
V gene: TRBV28; J gene: TRBJ1-1; clone size: -; D gene: -; CDR3 protein: CASSLSYTEAFF; CDR3 DNA: TGTGCCAGCAGTTTATCTTACACTGAAGCTTTCTTT
V gene: TRBV5-1; J gene: TRBJ2-3; clone size: -; D gene: TRBD2; CDR3 protein: CASSWGSGGTDTQYF; CDR3 DNA: TGCGCCAGCAGCTGGGGCTCGGGGGGTACAGATACGCAGTATTTT
V gene: TRBV7-2; J gene: TRBJ1-6; clone size: -; D gene: -; CDR3 protein: CASRQSSYNSPLHF; CDR3 DNA: TGTGCCAGCAGACAGAGCTCCTATAATTCACCCCTCCACTTT
V gene: TRBV18; J gene: TRBJ1-1; clone size: -; D gene: -; CDR3 protein: CASSPARENTEAFF; CDR3 DNA: TGTGCCAGCTCACCAGCCAGGGAGAACACTGAAGCTTTCTTT
V gene: TRBV9; J gene: TRBJ1-2; clone size: -; D gene: TRBD1; CDR3 protein: CASSVDLTGTGYGYTF; CDR3 DNA: TGTGCCAGCAGCGTAGACTTGACCGGGACAGGGTATGGCTACACCTTC
V gene: TRBV9; J gene: TRBJ2-7; clone size: -; D gene: TRBD2; CDR3 protein: CASSQSGTTSYEQYF; CDR3 DNA: TGTGCCAGCAGCCAGTCCGGGACTACCTCCTACGAGCAGTACTTC
V gene: TRBV6-5; J gene: TRBJ1-3; clone size: -; D gene: -; CDR3 protein: CASSGDWGYGNTIYF; CDR3 DNA: TGTGCCAGCAGCGGGGATTGGGGTTACGGAAACACCATATATTTT
V gene: TRBV7-2; J gene: TRBJ1-2; clone size: -; D gene: -; CDR3 protein: CASSLVSYGYTF; CDR3 DNA: TGTGCCAGCAGCTTAGTTAGTTATGGCTACACCTTC
V gene: TRBV28; J gene: TRBJ1-3; clone size: -; D gene: -; CDR3 protein: CASSSPGIRSGNTIYF; CDR3 DNA: TGTGCCAGCAGTTCCCCAGGAATCCGCTCTGGAAACACCATATATTTT
V gene: TRBV10-3; J gene: TRBJ1-5; clone size: -; D gene: -; CDR3 protein: CAIRFAGGDNQPQHF; CDR3 DNA: TGTGCCATCAGGTTTGCAGGTGGTGACAATCAGCCCCAGCATTTT
V gene: TRBV3-1/TRBV3-2; J gene: TRBJ2-7; clone size: -; D gene: TRBD1; CDR3 protein: CASSLRGQSYEQYF; CDR3 DNA: TGTGCCAGCAGCCTTAGGGGACAGTCCTACGAGCAGTACTTC
V gene: TRBV3-1/TRBV3-2; J gene: TRBJ2-1; clone size: -; D gene: TRBD1; CDR3 protein: CASSRTGENEQFF; CDR3 DNA: TGTGCCAGCAGCCGGACAGGGGAGAATGAGCAGTTCTTC
V gene: TRBV3-1/TRBV3-2; J gene: TRBJ2-7; clone size: -; D gene: TRBD1; CDR3 protein: CASSRTGQGYEQYF; CDR3 DNA: TGTGCCAGCAGCCGTACCGGACAGGGATACGAGCAGTACTTC
V gene: TRBV7-2; J gene: TRBJ1-1; clone size: -; D gene: TRBD1; CDR3 protein: CASSLGAGTANTEAFF; CDR3 DNA: TGTGCCAGCAGCTTAGGGGCCGGGACAGCGAACACTGAAGCTTTCTTT
V gene: TRBV2; J gene: TRBJ2-7; clone size: few; D gene: -; CDR3 protein: CAGKEGGVYEQYF; CDR3 DNA: TGTGCCGGGAAGGAAGGGGGTGTTTACGAGCAGTACTTC
V gene: TRBV6-6; J gene: TRBJ2-2; clone size: once; D gene: -; CDR3 protein: CASSWTGAGELFF; CDR3 DNA: TGTGCCAGCAGTTGGACGGGGGCCGGGGAGCTGTTTTTT
V gene: TRBV7-2; J gene: TRBJ1-5; clone size: -; D gene: -; CDR3 protein: CASSLTRATPHQPQHF; CDR3 DNA: TGTGCCAGCAGCCTAACCAGGGCAACCCCCCATCAGCCCCAGCATTTT
V gene: TRBV6-5; J gene: TRBJ2-4; clone size: -; D gene: TRBD1; CDR3 protein: CASSSGTGGNIQYF; CDR3 DNA: TGTGCCAGCAGTTCCGGGACAGGGGGAAACATTCAGTACTTC
V gene: TRBV7-6; J gene: TRBJ2-7; clone size: -; D gene: -; CDR3 protein: CASSWGQLYEQYF; CDR3 DNA: TGTGCCAGCAGCTGGGGACAACTCTACGAGCAGTACTTC
V gene: TRBV4-3; J gene: TRBJ1-2; clone size: -; D gene: -; CDR3 protein: CASSQDGGPNYGYTF; CDR3 DNA: TGCGCCAGCAGCCAAGATGGGGGCCCTAACTATGGCTACACCTTC
V gene: TRBV28; J gene: TRBJ1-4; clone size: -; D gene: -; CDR3 protein: CASSTRGTNEKLFF; CDR3 DNA: TGTGCCAGCAGTACCAGGGGAACTAATGAAAAACTGTTTTTT
V gene: TRBV9; J gene: TRBJ1-1; clone size: -; D gene: -; CDR3 protein: CASSVAGANTEAFF; CDR3 DNA: TGTGCCAGCAGCGTAGCCGGAGCGAACACTGAAGCTTTCTTT
V gene: TRBV3-1/TRBV3-2; J gene: TRBJ2-1; clone size: -; D gene: TRBD2; CDR3 protein: CASSQDSSGYNEQFF; CDR3 DNA: TGTGCCAGCAGCCAAGATTCTAGCGGGTACAATGAGCAGTTCTTC
V gene: TRBV4-3; J gene: TRBJ1-6; clone size: -; D gene: -; CDR3 protein: CASSQDQEDSPLHF; CDR3 DNA: TGCGCCAGCAGCCAAGATCAGGAGGATTCACCCCTCCACTTT
V gene: TRBV12-2; J gene: TRBJ1-1; clone size: -; D gene: -; CDR3 protein: CASRPSGTGCGMNTEAFF; CDR3 DNA: TGTGCAAGTCGCCCCTCCGGGACAGGGTGTGGAATGAACACTGAAGCTTTCTTT